These 6 T cell receptor beta chains originate from one sample sequenced in a study of CD8 T cells in acute hepatitis C reinfection (dated by TCRdb to 2020 to 2023). Libraries were built with the immunoSEQ multiplex PCR assay. The table was pulled from immuneACCESS by TCRdb, which kept in-frame rearrangements only. Such tables lose some clones; where checked, under half of the loss comes from unresolved V genes, and the rest has no known cause. This sample has 30,000 to 40,000 clones in its table, and roughly 85% of those were observed once. The top ten hold approximately 9.9% of the sample. The meaning of the sample's time point label: naive CD8 control sorted from an acute-time-point sample. The sample was naive CD8+ T cells from PBMCs. Taken with the paper, the label for cell subset or site translates to: sorted total naive CD45RO-negative CD8+ T cells. The origin of the receptors is a woman aged 18-35 years who spontaneously cleared hepatitis C infection.

The chain recombines TRBV9 with TRBJ2-5; D gene uncertain. The germline V and J ends were trimmed by 1 base and 0 bases, with 7 bases remaining between them. From germline, CDR1 is SGDLS and CDR2 YYNGEE. This CDR3 region has 14 residues. The CDR3 nucleotides are TGTGCCAGCAGCGTATTGGGGAACCAAGAGACCCAGTACTTC. Its protein product is CASSVLGNQETQYF.

The gene calls are TRBV9 and TRBJ2-1; D perhaps matches TRBD2 (6 bases). Germline-derived CDR1 and CDR2 are SGDLS and YYNGEE. This CDR3 is built from 18 residues. V was pared by 4 bases and J by 0 bases, with 20 bases between. This CDR3 reads CASSPFPSSGHSYNEQFF. CDR3 in DNA: TGTGCCAGCAGCCCCTTCCCCAGTAGCGGACACTCCTACAATGAGCAGTTCTTC.

This chain joins TRBV4-1 and TRBJ2-1; the match to TRBD2 covers 7 bases. In germline, CDR1 is MGHRA, CDR2 YSYEKL. The V segment lost 1 base and the J segment 8 bases; nucleotides outside the gene matches: 5. CDR3 length equals 14 residues. This chain's CDR3 is CASSQGETSYEQFF. The CDR3, as DNA: TGCGCCAGCAGCCAAGGCGAGACTAGCTATGAGCAGTTCTTC.

The chain has TRBV4-1 and TRBJ2-7; 7 bases agree with TRBD2. The germline CDR1 and CDR2 sequences are MGHRA and YSYEKL. J lost 9 bases, V lost 0 bases, and 5 bases had no gene match. The CDR3 runs to 13 residues. This chain's CDR3 is CASSQEGRVPQYF. Here the CDR3 DNA reads TGCGCCAGCAGCCAAGAGGGGAGGGTGCCGCAGTACTTC.

The V call is TRBV19, the J call TRBJ2-5; TRBD2 matches 9 bases. V shed 5 bases and J 0 bases; nucleotides not matched to a gene: 10. Germline CDR1 is LNHDA and CDR2 is SQIVND (reference sequence). The length of the CDR3 is 17 residues. The CDR3 loop is CASSPQSLAGYQETQYF. The CDR3 DNA follows: TGTGCCAGTAGTCCCCAAAGTCTAGCGGGATACCAAGAGACCCAGTACTTC.

The chain links TRBV14 to TRBJ2-1; TRBD2 matches at 8 bases. The CDR3 has 15 amino acids. Germline values: CDR1 SGHDN, CDR2 FVKESK. Unmatched junction bases numbered 9, after V lost 4 bases and J lost 7 bases. This CDR3 reads CASSRRWSGSNEQFF. The DNA of the CDR3 is TGTGCCAGCAGCCGACGGTGGAGCGGGAGTAATGAGCAGTTCTTC.